Below, 12 T cell receptor beta chains from the same sample are listed, as sequenced in a study of blood T cell repertoires in COVID-19. Produced via immunoSEQ multiplex PCR; TCRdb's table is partial and in-frame only. The data contain approximately 140,000 clones, around 85% of them seen just once; the ten biggest clones take up 17%. Sample: peripheral blood. These receptors all come from a woman of 80 years or more with acute or convalescent COVID-19.

This sequence joins TRBV7-9 and TRBJ2-7, with 7 positions matching TRBD1. J gave up 0 bases and V 5 bases, and 7 bases lay outside the gene matches. Germline values: CDR1 SEHNR, CDR2 FQNEAQ (reference sequence). The CDR3 loop spans 15 amino acids. The CDR3 DNA is TGTGCCAGCAGCGACAGGGCGGGCAGCTCCTACGAGCAGTACTTC. Its translation: CASSDRAGSSYEQYF. Looking up the rest from reference TRBV7-9 and TRBJ2-7 gives the full variable domain: DTGVSQNPRHKITKRGQNVTFRCDPISEHNRLYWYRQTLGQGPEFLTYFQNEAQLEKSRLLSDRFSAERPKGSFSTLEIQRTEQGDSAMYLCASSDRAGSSYEQYFGPGTRLTVT.

The rearrangement uses TRBV4-3 and TRBJ2-7; D is unclear. V dropped 1 base and J dropped 1 base, with 5 bases sitting between them. The length of the CDR3 is 13 residues. The germline V gene encodes CDR1 LGHNA and CDR2 YSLEER. The CDR3 DNA reads as TGCGCCAGCAGCCAAGTTCTTTCCTACGAGCAGTACTTC. Residues: CASSQVLSYEQYF.

In DNA form, the CDR3 reads TGTGCCAGCAGCTTAGGGCCGGGACTAGACGCCTACGAGCAGTACTTC. Amino acid sequence: CASSLGPGLDAYEQYF. The genes are TRBV7-2 and TRBJ2-7; 8 bases agree with TRBD2. V shed 1 base, J shed 2 bases, and the junction held 7 bases outside the gene matches. From germline, CDR1 is SGHTA and CDR2 FQGNSA. CDR3 length equals 16 residues.

The chain has TRBV23-1 and TRBJ1-5; unclear D gene. TRBV23-1 is an ORF, and what it does is uncertain. The V and J ends lost 1 base and 3 bases respectively, with 13 bases between them. This CDR3 is 16 amino acids long. The CDR3 region is CASSQLLAGLNQPQHF. In nucleotides, the CDR3 is TGCGCCAGCAGTCAATTACTCGCGGGCCTCAATCAGCCCCAGCATTTT.

CDR3 coding DNA: TGTGCCACCAGCAGGAAAGGACAGTCTGCCGAGCAGTACTTC. It encodes CATSRKGQSAEQYF. The J gene is TRBJ2-7, the V gene TRBV15; tentative D call: TRBD1 (6 bases). CDR1 and CDR2 from the germline V gene are LNHNV and YYDKDF (reference sequence). The V and J ends lost 3 bases and 6 bases respectively, with 15 bases between them. The CDR3 loop spans 14 amino acids.

The V call is TRBV9, the J call TRBJ2-5; possible D gene TRBD2, 5 bases. Germline V gene data show CDR1 as SGDLS and CDR2 as YYNGEE. The CDR3 consists of 13 residues. The ends were cut back, 2 bases at V and 5 bases at J, with 10 bases in the middle. The CDR3 loop reads CASSVGIAETQYF. The CDR3 DNA sequence: TGTGCCAGCAGCGTCGGGATAGCGGAGACCCAGTACTTC.

This chain connects TRBV7-2 to TRBJ2-1; D is perhaps TRBD2 (6 bases). This CDR3 spans 14 amino acids. Germline V gene lookup returns CDR1 SGHTA and CDR2 FQGNSA. Trimming took off 3 bases at V and 7 bases at J, with 13 bases between the two ends. DNA of the CDR3: TGTGCCAGCAGCTTCCCGGGGGTAAGGAATGAGCAGTTCTTC. Its translation: CASSFPGVRNEQFF.

V is TRBV5-1 and J is TRBJ1-4; D not certain. The CDR3 consists of 16 residues. V shed 4 bases and J shed 7 bases, with 20 bases lying between them. Germline lookup yields CDR1 SGHRS and CDR2 YFSETQ. This CDR3 reads CASSTGGWGGVEKLFF. CDR3 in DNA: TGCGCCAGCAGCACTGGAGGATGGGGAGGTGTTGAAAAACTGTTTTTT.

The gene calls are TRBV12-3 or TRBV12-4 and TRBJ1-2, with 7 bases matching TRBD1. The CDR3 totals 13 residues. J lost 8 bases, V lost 4 bases, and 7 bases had no gene match. The CDR3 DNA is TGTGCCAGCAGTTCTGACAGGGTCTACGGCTACACCTTC. This encodes CASSSDRVYGYTF.

The chain employs TRBV2 and TRBJ2-5; 7 nucleotides align to TRBD1. Trimming took 6 bases from V and 2 from J; bases not matched to a gene: 9. CDR1 and CDR2 from the germline V gene are SNHLY and FYNNEI. The CDR3 extends over 15 amino acids. In nucleotides, the CDR3 is TGTGCCAGCAGCGGCCGGTCAGGGGGTCAAGAGACCCAGTACTTC. Amino acid sequence: CASSGRSGGQETQYF.

The genes are TRBV5-1 and TRBJ1-1, with D perhaps TRBD1 (6 bases). V lost 5 bases and J 1 base, leaving 15 bases between the germline ends. Germline V CDR1 and CDR2: SGHRS, YFSETQ. CDR3 length: 15 amino acids. The CDR3 is CASSTGWRGNTEAFF. CDR3 nucleotide sequence: TGCGCCAGCAGTACAGGGTGGAGAGGGAACACTGAAGCTTTCTTT.

The chain couples TRBV24-1 to TRBJ2-1, with TRBD1 identical over 8 bases. Germline V gives CDR1 KGHDR, CDR2 SFDVKD. V was pared by 10 bases and J by 5 bases, with 6 bases of the junction left unmatched. The CDR3 is 13 residues long. CDR3 coding DNA: TGTGCCACAGGACAGGGAGGAAACAATGAGCAGTTCTTC. Protein product: CATGQGGNNEQFF.